The 11 T cell receptor beta chains below were found in one sample sequenced in a study of T cell responses to AZD1222 COVID-19 vaccine. The assay was immunoSEQ multiplex PCR, and TCRdb's table has in-frame clones only and misses some. Of around 54,000 clones in the sample, about 88% were seen once. The sequences come from peripheral blood, collected 28 days after the second AZD1222 dose. These receptors were taken from an adult who received the AZD1222 COVID-19 vaccine.

This clone was picked up a small number of times. V and J are TRBV27 and TRBJ2-3; either TRBD1 or TRBD2 may supply D (5 bases each). V lost 2 bases to trimming and J lost 3 bases, with 15 bases between them. This CDR3 contains 16 residues. Germline assignment: CDR1 MNHEY and CDR2 SMNVEV (reference sequence). CDR3 amino acids: CASSLLGVRLTDTQYF. The CDR3 DNA sequence: TGTGCCAGCAGTTTACTGGGGGTTAGGTTAACAGATACGCAGTATTTT.

In nucleotides, the CDR3 is TGTGCCAGCAGTCGTAACACCGGGGAGCTGTTTTTT. Translating gives CASSRNTGELFF. The chain uses TRBV28 and TRBJ2-2; D ambiguous. With 5 bases removed from V and 2 bases from J, the gap between germline ends came to 3 bases. The germline V gene encodes CDR1 MDHEN and CDR2 SYDVKM. This CDR3 is built from 12 residues.

The chain combines TRBV7-6 with TRBJ1-1; D remains ambiguous. Germline CDR1 and CDR2: SGHVS and FNYEAQ. This CDR3 region has 13 residues. With 5 bases removed from V and 5 bases from J, the gap between germline ends came to 12 bases. The CDR3 DNA follows: TGTGCCAGCAGCCACCAGGCCGGGACTGAAGCTTTCTTT. Residues: CASSHQAGTEAFF.

Only one count was recorded for this clone. V gene TRBV25-1 combines with J gene TRBJ2-3; D not certain. Germline CDR1 and CDR2: MGHDK and SYGVNS. The CDR3 consists of 12 residues. V was pared by 1 base and J by 5 bases, with 4 bases between. The chain's CDR3 is CASSESGDTQYF. The CDR3 nucleotides read TGTGCCAGCAGTGAATCGGGAGATACGCAGTATTTT.

This chain connects TRBV18 to TRBJ1-2; D unresolved. CDR1 is KGHSH and CDR2 is LQKENI in the germline V gene. The CDR3 loop spans 15 amino acids. Trimming took 4 bases from V and 4 from J, leaving 16 bases between them. The CDR3 nucleotides read TGTGCCAGCTCACTCCTAAAAGAGGTTGCCTATGGCTACACCTTC. Protein product: CASSLLKEVAYGYTF.

This chain connects TRBV28 to TRBJ2-7; TRBD1 is a possible D gene (6 bases). Germline-derived CDR1 and CDR2 are MDHEN and SYDVKM. The V end was cut by 7 bases, the J end by 3 bases, with 10 bases between. CDR3 length: 12 amino acids. This CDR3 reads CASTTGYYEQYF. The CDR3 DNA follows: TGTGCCAGCACCACAGGGTACTACGAGCAGTACTTC.

This clone was counted once. CDR3 sequence (DNA): TGTGCCAGCAGTCCTAGCGGTCTTCGATATGGCTACACCTTC. Translating gives CASSPSGLRYGYTF. The rearrangement uses TRBV28 and TRBJ1-2, with D uncertain. The CDR3 runs 14 residues. CDR1 MDHEN and CDR2 SYDVKM come from the germline V gene. Trimming stripped 5 bases from V and 5 bases from J, with 15 bases between.

V usage is TRBV6-5 and J usage is TRBJ2-5; D unresolved. The ends were cut back, 0 bases at V and 6 bases at J, with 8 bases in the middle. CDR3 length: 13 residues. Germline lookup yields CDR1 MNHEY and CDR2 SVGAGI. The CDR3 DNA reads as TGTGCCAGCAGTTACTCTATCGGAAAGACCCAGTACTTC. Translation: CASSYSIGKTQYF.

The chain carries TRBV2 and TRBJ1-6; the D gene is possibly TRBD1 (5 bases). CDR1 is SNHLY, CDR2 FYNNEI, per germline. The CDR3 spans 15 residues. CDR3 bases: TGTGCTGTAGGGGACGAACCACGTCCGTTGGCACCCCTCCACTTT. Translated: CAVGDEPRPLAPLHF.

The chain is built from TRBV10-3 and TRBJ2-1; 11 bases are a match to TRBD2. This CDR3 has 16 amino acids. V was clipped by 6 bases and J by 6 bases; unmatched bases: 10. Germline CDR1 ENHRY, CDR2 SYGVKD. The CDR3 nucleotides read TGTGCCATCAGCCCGGGACTAGCGGCGGGGAGCAATGAGCAGTTCTTC. Translating it yields CAISPGLAAGSNEQFF.

This chain connects TRBV6-5 to TRBJ1-2; D remains unclear. Germline V gives CDR1 MNHEY, CDR2 SVGAGI. Between the trimmed V and J ends, which lost 6 bases and 5 bases, there was a span of 10 bases. The CDR3 consists of 12 residues. CDR3 nucleotides: TGTGCCAGCAGATTGTTGGGGTATGGCTACACCTTC. This encodes CASRLLGYGYTF.